The 30 T cell receptor beta chains given below trace back to one sample, sequenced in a study of CD8+ T cells in alopecia areata. After isolation, RNA underwent reverse transcription to generate cDNA as the sequencing template. The table came from immunoSEQ multiplex PCR; TCRdb's copy has only in-frame clones and leaves some out. The sample includes 100,000 to 150,000 clones, 47% of them seen just once. The sequencing sample was made of NKG2D-low CD8+ T cells sorted from blood. All receptors come from a human donor with alopecia areata.

V is TRBV7-8 and J is TRBJ2-3, with D possibly TRBD2 on 7 matching bases. The germline CDR1 and CDR2 sequences are SGHVS and FQNEAQ. Trimming stripped 5 bases from V and 5 bases from J, with 17 bases between. The CDR3 contains 15 residues. CDR3 DNA sequence: TGTGCCAGCAGCGCCTTGGGGGGGCTTGGAGATACGCAGTATTTT. Translation gives CASSALGGLGDTQYF.

The CDR3 nucleotides read TGCGCCAGCAGCTTGCGGCAGGCCACCTACGAGCAGTACTTC. Encoded protein: CASSLRQATYEQYF. The rearrangement uses TRBV5-1 and TRBJ2-7; D gene uncertain. Germline V lookup: CDR1 SGHRS, CDR2 YFSETQ. V lost 1 base and J lost 2, with 10 bases in between. The CDR3 contains 14 residues. The variable domain in full, completed from reference TRBV5-1 and TRBJ2-7, reads KAGVTQTPRYLIKTRGQQVTLSCSPISGHRSVSWYQQTPGQGLQFLFEYFSETQRNKGNFPGRFSGRQFSNSRSEMNVSTLELGDSALYLCASSLRQATYEQYFGPGTRLTVT.

The gene calls are TRBV5-6 and TRBJ2-5, with 8 bases that match TRBD2. The germline V gene has CDR1 SGHDT and CDR2 YYEEEE. Trimming took 1 base from V and 0 from J; bases not matched to a gene: 8. The CDR3 has 17 amino acids. The CDR3 nucleotides read TGTGCCAGCAGCTTGAGGATAGCAGCGGGGGACCAAGAGACCCAGTACTTC. Translating it yields CASSLRIAAGDQETQYF.

The sample holds a few counts of this clone. The V gene is TRBV29-1, the J gene TRBJ1-1; 8 bases align to TRBD1. Germline V CDR1 and CDR2: SQVTM, ANQGSEA. CDR3 length: 13 amino acids. V shed 2 bases, J shed 4 bases, and the junction held 3 bases outside the gene matches. CDR3 sequence reads: CSVEQGARTEAFF. The CDR3 DNA follows: TGCAGCGTTGAACAGGGGGCGCGCACTGAAGCTTTCTTT.

This clone turned up a few times. J is TRBJ2-2 and V is TRBV30; no clear D gene. The ends were cut back, 3 bases at V and 6 bases at J, with 8 bases in the middle. The CDR3 length is 12 residues. The germline gives CDR1 GTSNPN, CDR2 SVGIG (reference sequence). CDR3 sequence (DNA): TGTGCCTGGAGCGGGTATCCCGGGGAGCTGTTTTTT. Amino acids: CAWSGYPGELFF.

This clone showed up just a few times. V gene TRBV2 combines with J gene TRBJ2-7; D gene uncertain. V gave up 3 bases and J gave up 2 bases, with 5 bases separating them. The germline V gene encodes CDR1 SNHLY and CDR2 FYNNEI. This CDR3 is built from 12 residues. The CDR3 nucleotides are TGTGCCAGCAGTGACCCGGCCTACGAGCAGTACTTC. Protein product: CASSDPAYEQYF.

To note about this clone: The same CDR3 also results from other DNA sequences found in this sample. V gene TRBV29-1 combines with J gene TRBJ2-5, with 13 bases matching TRBD2. The CDR3 consists of 15 residues. The germline V gene encodes CDR1 SQVTM and CDR2 ANQGSEA. With V trimmed by 6 bases and J by 2 bases, 6 bases remained unmatched. The chain's CDR3 is CSVDGLAGEQETQYF. DNA for the CDR3: TGCAGCGTCGACGGACTAGCGGGGGAACAAGAGACCCAGTACTTC.

The table lists this clone with a few counts. The chain has TRBV29-1 and TRBJ2-3; TRBD1 might be the D (6 bases). The CDR3 runs 13 residues. Germline CDR1 and CDR2: SQVTM and ANQGSEA. With 7 bases removed from V and 2 bases from J, the gap between germline ends came to 13 bases. The CDR3 sequence: CSGHSGVTDTQYF. CDR3 bases: TGCAGCGGGCACTCAGGGGTCACAGATACGCAGTATTTT.

Only a few counts were recorded for this clone. V is TRBV4-1 and J is TRBJ2-3; 11 nucleotides align to TRBD2. This CDR3 has 17 amino acids. Unmatched junction bases numbered 8, after V lost 2 bases and J lost 4 bases. CDR1 is MGHRA, CDR2 YSYEKL, per germline. CDR3 protein: CASSQPTSGEDADTQYF. The CDR3 coding sequence is TGCGCCAGCAGCCAACCGACTAGCGGGGAGGATGCAGATACGCAGTATTTT.

The CDR3 loop reads CSVVGQNTEAFF. CDR3 in DNA: TGCAGCGTTGTAGGGCAGAACACTGAAGCTTTCTTT. This sequence joins TRBV29-1 and TRBJ1-1; no clear D. This CDR3 is built from 12 residues. Trimming removed 4 bases from V and 1 base from J, with 7 bases in between. Germline V CDR1 and CDR2: SQVTM, ANQGSEA.

In its sample, this clone was seen a few times. The chain has TRBV13 and TRBJ1-1; D call uncertain. This CDR3 spans 12 amino acids. With 5 bases removed from V and 12 bases from J, the gap between germline ends came to 16 bases. Germline lookup yields CDR1 PRHDT and CDR2 FYEKMQ (reference sequence). For the CDR3, the DNA is TGTGCCAGCAGCCCTCCGGGCTCCGGAACTTTCTTT. As protein: CASSPPGSGTFF. Together with reference TRBV13 and TRBJ1-1, the CDR3 gives the full variable domain: AAGVIQSPRHLIKEKRETATLKCYPIPRHDTVYWYQQGPGQDPQFLISFYEKMQSDKGSIPDRFSAQQFSDYHSELNMSSLELGDSALYFCASSPPGSGTFFGQGTRLTVV.

A word on this clone: The same CDR3 can be traced to other DNA sequences in this sample. The chain employs TRBV29-1 and TRBJ1-2; the D is unclear. Germline lookup yields CDR1 SQVTM and CDR2 ANQGSEA. The V end was cut by 3 bases, the J end by 2 bases, with 7 bases between. The CDR3 covers 12 residues. CDR3 amino acids: CSVEWENYGYTF. In DNA, the CDR3 is TGCAGCGTTGAGTGGGAAAACTATGGCTACACCTTC.

V is TRBV29-1 and J is TRBJ2-7; D might be TRBD1 or TRBD2, each matching 5 bases. This CDR3 comprises 14 residues. With 4 bases removed from V and 2 bases from J, the gap between germline ends came to 15 bases. CDR1 SQVTM and CDR2 ANQGSEA come from the germline V gene. The DNA of the CDR3 is TGCAGCGTTGTCAAAGCGGCCAGGGCCTACGAGCAGTACTTC. It is translated as CSVVKAARAYEQYF.

The chain uses TRBV9 and TRBJ1-1; D gene uncertain. This CDR3 has 15 amino acids. Germline V gene sequence: CDR1 SGDLS, CDR2 YYNGEE. V gave up 4 bases and J gave up 0 bases, with 13 bases separating them. The CDR3 DNA sequence: TGTGCCAGCAGCTCCTCCTCTAGGGTGAACACTGAAGCTTTCTTT. This encodes CASSSSSRVNTEAFF.

This clone was recorded a few times. This chain joins TRBV28 and TRBJ2-7; D is uncertain. From germline, CDR1 is MDHEN and CDR2 SYDVKM. The CDR3 spans 12 residues. The ends were cut back, 5 bases at V and 6 bases at J, with 11 bases in the middle. CDR3 amino acids: CASSLKTLEQYF. The CDR3 nucleotides read TGTGCCAGCAGTCTGAAGACACTCGAGCAGTACTTC.

The chain uses TRBV2 and TRBJ2-7; no reliable D call. The CDR3 covers 12 residues. CDR1 SNHLY and CDR2 FYNNEI come from the germline V gene. V lost 9 bases to trimming and J lost 7 bases, with 16 bases between them. The CDR3 sequence: CAREARLGEQYF. CDR3 bases: TGTGCCAGAGAGGCGCGCTTGGGGGAGCAGTACTTC.

This clone was counted only a few times. This rearrangement joins TRBV29-1 to TRBJ2-7; 7 bases map to TRBD1. Germline CDR1 reads SQVTM; CDR2 reads ANQGSEA. This CDR3 spans 13 amino acids. J was trimmed by 6 bases and V by 2 bases; bases with no gene match: 7. The CDR3 nucleotides are TGCAGCGTTGAAAAAGGGGACAGACGCGAGCAGTACTTC. It yields the protein CSVEKGDRREQYF.

The chain recombines TRBV29-1 with TRBJ2-1, with 10 bases lining up with TRBD2. The CDR3 covers 13 residues. Germline V CDR1 and CDR2: SQVTM, ANQGSEA. The junction had 5 bases not matched to a gene; V was cut back by 5 bases and J by 7 bases. CDR3 protein: CSVPSSGSNEQFF. Written as DNA, the CDR3 is TGCAGCGTTCCCTCTAGCGGGAGTAATGAGCAGTTCTTC.

The V call is TRBV5-4, the J call TRBJ2-2; 9 bases are a match to TRBD2. V dropped 2 bases and J dropped 0; count of bases not matched to a gene: 2. The CDR3 is made up of 16 amino acids. CDR1 is SGHNT and CDR2 is YYREEE in the germline V gene (reference sequence). The CDR3 sequence is CASSFIAGANTGELFF. CDR3 DNA sequence: TGTGCCAGCAGCTTCATAGCGGGGGCGAACACCGGGGAGCTGTTTTTT.

This clone was counted between two and nine times. This chain connects TRBV15 to TRBJ2-1, with D possibly being TRBD1 or TRBD2 (6 bases each). Germline CDR1 is LNHNV and CDR2 is YYDKDF (reference sequence). V was clipped by 0 bases and J by 5 bases, with 11 bases between them. CDR3 length: 15 residues. The DNA of the CDR3 is TGTGCCACCAGCAGAGACCGGGGGCGCCACAATGAGCAGTTCTTC. Translated: CATSRDRGRHNEQFF.

The genes are TRBV30 and TRBJ2-1, with 7 bases fitting TRBD1. Germline CDR1 GTSNPN, CDR2 SVGIG (reference sequence). This CDR3 spans 14 amino acids. After removal of 1 base from V and 9 bases from J, the junction contained 9 bases not matched to a gene. Here the CDR3 DNA reads TGTGCCTGGAGTGGGGGACAGACCTTCGTTGAGCAGTTCTTC. This translates into CAWSGGQTFVEQFF.

This clone was recorded a few times. The V gene is TRBV14, the J gene TRBJ2-5, with D tentatively TRBD1 or TRBD2 (5 bases each). This CDR3 is 16 amino acids long. Trimming took off 1 base at V and 2 bases at J, with 14 bases between the two ends. Germline V lookup: CDR1 SGHDN, CDR2 FVKESK. CDR3 nucleotides: TGTGCCAGCAGCCAAGGTGCCGGGACGGGACAAGAGACCCAGTACTTC. Amino acids: CASSQGAGTGQETQYF.

A few counts support this clone. The V gene is TRBV29-1, the J gene TRBJ1-5; the D is unclear. Germline CDR1 is SQVTM and CDR2 is ANQGSEA. This CDR3 is 13 amino acids long. V gave up 4 bases and J gave up 3 bases, with 10 bases separating them. The CDR3 protein is CSVVDGYNQPQHF. The CDR3 DNA is TGCAGCGTTGTGGACGGGTACAATCAGCCCCAGCATTTT.

In this sample, this clone turned up a few times. This chain links TRBV27 with TRBJ2-3; D is perhaps TRBD1 (5 bases). Germline V gives CDR1 MNHEY, CDR2 SMNVEV (reference sequence). The ends were cut back, 0 bases at V and 4 bases at J, with 8 bases in the middle. CDR3 length: 14 residues. CDR3 sequence (DNA): TGTGCCAGCAGTTTATCGGTCAGGGCAGATACGCAGTATTTT. Translating it yields CASSLSVRADTQYF.

The chain is built from TRBV30 and TRBJ2-1; a weak D match, TRBD1 (6 bases). The germline V gene encodes CDR1 GTSNPN and CDR2 SVGIG (reference sequence). The CDR3 runs 14 residues. With 0 bases removed from V and 7 bases from J, the gap between germline ends came to 13 bases. The CDR3 loop reads CAWSVGGIKNEQFF. CDR3 DNA sequence: TGTGCCTGGAGTGTAGGGGGAATCAAAAATGAGCAGTTCTTC.

This clone was found a few times. The CDR3 protein is CSVALSATYTGELFF. CDR3 DNA sequence: TGCAGCGTTGCTCTTTCGGCCACCTACACCGGGGAGCTGTTTTTT. This chain joins TRBV29-1 and TRBJ2-2; unclear D gene. There are 15 residues in the CDR3. The germline gives CDR1 SQVTM, CDR2 ANQGSEA. V was clipped by 4 bases and J by 3 bases, with 15 bases between them.

The chain carries TRBV19 and TRBJ2-2; weak D call: TRBD2 (5 bases). The germline CDR1 and CDR2 sequences are LNHDA and SQIVND (reference sequence). The CDR3 length is 14 residues. Trimming removed 8 bases at V and 3 bases at J, with 13 bases between. The CDR3 sequence is CASRWTPHTGELFF. In DNA, the CDR3 is TGTGCCAGTCGATGGACTCCGCACACCGGGGAGCTGTTTTTT.

This chain joins TRBV5-1 and TRBJ1-6; D is possibly TRBD1 (5 bases). Looked up from germline, CDR1 is SGHRS and CDR2 is YFSETQ. V gave up 4 bases and J gave up 6 bases, with 17 bases separating them. The CDR3 covers 16 residues. The CDR3 here is CASSEGQGLLNSPLHF. CDR3 DNA: TGCGCCAGCAGCGAAGGACAAGGTCTACTTAATTCACCCCTCCACTTT.

Comments on this clone: One end of the junction varies from germline; a read error may be responsible. CDR3 protein: CSVDLVRASF. CDR3 DNA sequence: TGCAGCGTTGACTTAGTCAGAGCGTCCTTC. V is TRBV29-1 and J is TRBJ1-2; D not resolved. This CDR3 region has 10 residues. CDR1 is SQVTM and CDR2 is ANQGSEA in the germline V gene.

The chain combines TRBV30 with TRBJ2-1; tentatively, D is TRBD1 (5 bases). Germline V lookup: CDR1 GTSNPN, CDR2 SVGIG (reference sequence). V gave up 0 bases and J gave up 7 bases, with 13 bases separating them. The CDR3 is 14 amino acids. Written as DNA, the CDR3 is TGTGCCTGGAGTGTATCCAGGGTCGGGAATGAGCAGTTCTTC. It encodes CAWSVSRVGNEQFF.